The 26 T cell receptor beta chains below all came from one sample that was sequenced in a study of blood T cell repertoires in COVID-19. Sequencing was performed with immunoSEQ multiplex PCR; in TCRdb, only in-frame clones are kept and a portion is missing. The data hold about 160,000 clones, with roughly 93% observed a single time. Sequencing was done on a sample of peripheral blood. The origin of the receptors is a man younger than 35 with acute or convalescent COVID-19.

J is TRBJ2-1 and V is TRBV9, with D possibly being TRBD2 (7 bases). V lost 0 bases and J 2 bases, leaving 15 bases between the germline ends. This CDR3 is 17 amino acids long. CDR1 and CDR2 (germline): SGDLS, YYNGEE. This chain's CDR3 is CASSVELARGPYNEQFF. DNA for the CDR3: TGTGCCAGCAGCGTAGAACTCGCGCGGGGGCCCTACAATGAGCAGTTCTTC.

The rearrangement joins TRBV6-4 to TRBJ1-1, with D perhaps TRBD1 (6 bases). V lost 0 bases and J 5 bases, leaving 10 bases between the germline ends. The CDR3 has 14 residues. CDR1 and CDR2 (germline): MRHNA, SNTAGT. The chain's CDR3 is CASSDSNRATEAFF. DNA of the CDR3: TGTGCCAGCAGTGACTCGAACAGGGCGACTGAAGCTTTCTTT.

This rearrangement joins TRBV6-1 to TRBJ2-5, with D tentatively TRBD1 (5 bases). V shed 2 bases and J shed 2 bases, with 9 bases lying between them. The length of the CDR3 is 14 residues. The germline CDR1 and CDR2 sequences are MNHNS and SASEGT. This CDR3 is CASSERRQQETQYF. The CDR3 DNA reads as TGTGCCAGCAGTGAACGTAGACAGCAAGAGACCCAGTACTTC.

The chain employs TRBV6-4 and TRBJ2-2, with 10 positions matching TRBD2. From germline, CDR1 is MRHNA and CDR2 SNTAGT. V was clipped by 7 bases and J by 0 bases; unmatched bases: 2. CDR3 length: 15 amino acids. The CDR3, as DNA: TGTGCCAGCATTGGACTAGCGGCGAACACCGGGGAGCTGTTTTTT. As protein: CASIGLAANTGELFF.

The chain uses TRBV6-5 and TRBJ1-2; no clear D gene. This CDR3 region has 13 residues. The germline V gene encodes CDR1 MNHEY and CDR2 SVGAGI. V dropped 6 bases and J dropped 0 bases, with 8 bases sitting between them. Written as DNA, the CDR3 is TGTGCCAGCAGCCCATCTACTAACTATGGCTACACCTTC. Translation gives CASSPSTNYGYTF.

This chain connects TRBV5-1 to TRBJ1-3; TRBD1 aligns across 11 bases. The CDR3 runs 14 residues. CDR1 SGHRS and CDR2 YFSETQ come from the germline V gene. Losses at the gene ends were 3 bases for V and 8 bases for J; bases not matched to a gene: 4. In DNA, the CDR3 is TGCGCCAGCAGCTGGACAGGGGGCGCGGACACCATATATTTT. This codes for CASSWTGGADTIYF.

J is TRBJ2-2 and V is TRBV5-4; 10 bases are shared with TRBD2. This CDR3 has 16 residues. V lost 0 bases to trimming and J lost 7 bases; unmatched junction nucleotides: 6. Germline V CDR1 and CDR2: SGHNT, YYREEE (reference sequence). This CDR3 reads CASSLGLAGVNGELFF. The DNA for the CDR3 is TGTGCCAGCAGCTTGGGGCTAGCGGGGGTTAACGGGGAGCTGTTTTTT.

This chain joins TRBV6-6 and TRBJ2-3; maybe TRBD1 (5 bases). Germline CDR1 reads MNHNY; CDR2 reads SVGAGI (reference sequence). The CDR3 spans 13 residues. V lost 8 bases and J 0 bases, leaving 9 bases between the germline ends. The CDR3, as DNA: TGTGCCAGCGCAGGGATTAGCACAGATACGCAGTATTTT. Translating it yields CASAGISTDTQYF.

The rearrangement uses TRBV5-4 and TRBJ1-2; D unresolved. With 4 bases removed from V and 4 bases from J, the gap between germline ends came to 11 bases. From germline, CDR1 is SGHNT and CDR2 YYREEE (reference sequence). The CDR3 totals 13 residues. The chain's CDR3 is CASSQATVYGYTF. The DNA for the CDR3 is TGTGCCAGCAGCCAGGCGACGGTCTATGGCTACACCTTC.

The chain is built from TRBV30 and TRBJ1-2; D not resolved. Germline loops: CDR1 GTSNPN, CDR2 SVGIG (reference sequence). V was cut by 3 bases and J by 5 bases, with 10 bases left in between. The length of the CDR3 is 12 residues. This CDR3 reads CAWRMWTYGYTF. In nucleotides, the CDR3 is TGTGCCTGGAGGATGTGGACTTATGGCTACACCTTC.

This chain connects TRBV11-2 to TRBJ2-1, with 10 bases lining up with TRBD2. The CDR3 runs 15 residues. Germline V lookup: CDR1 SGHAT, CDR2 FQNNGV. The V gene end was trimmed by 1 base and the J gene end by 8 bases; junction bases not matched to a gene: 5. The CDR3 DNA reads TGTGCCAGCAGCTTAGGGTCTAGCGGGGGTGATGAGCAGTTCTTC. Translating gives CASSLGSSGGDEQFF.

In DNA, the CDR3 is TGTGCCTGGAGTGTAAAACAGGGGATTTCTGGAAACACCATATATTTT. Amino acids: CAWSVKQGISGNTIYF. The rearrangement joins TRBV30 to TRBJ1-3; 7 bases match TRBD1. Trimming removed 0 bases from V and 1 base from J; junction bases left unmatched: 6. Germline V gives CDR1 GTSNPN, CDR2 SVGIG (reference sequence). This CDR3 spans 16 amino acids.

V and J are TRBV19 and TRBJ2-1, with 10 bases identical to TRBD1. J lost 9 bases, V lost 7 bases, and 12 bases had no gene match. The CDR3 runs to 15 residues. Germline V gene sequence: CDR1 LNHDA, CDR2 SQIVND (reference sequence). CDR3 sequence (DNA): TGTGCCAGTACCCTCGGGTTGGGACAGGGGCTTGAGCAGTTCTTC. This codes for CASTLGLGQGLEQFF.

V is TRBV5-1 and J is TRBJ1-2; TRBD1 matches at 9 bases. Germline-derived CDR1 and CDR2 are SGHRS and YFSETQ. The CDR3 is 15 amino acids. V shed 0 bases and J 4 bases; nucleotides not matched to a gene: 4. The CDR3 nucleotides are TGCGCCAGCAGCTTGGCCGGGACAGGGCTCTATGGCTACACCTTC. Amino acids: CASSLAGTGLYGYTF.

The J gene is TRBJ2-5, the V gene TRBV18; D remains unclear. CDR3 length equals 13 residues. Germline V gene data show CDR1 as KGHSH and CDR2 as LQKENI. The V end was cut by 5 bases, the J end by 2 bases, with 9 bases between. CDR3 DNA: TGTGCCAGCTCATCTCTAAGACAAGAGACCCAGTACTTC. This sequence encodes CASSSLRQETQYF. Full variable domain (remainder filled in from reference TRBV18 and TRBJ2-5): NAGVMQNPRHLVRRRGQEARLRCSPMKGHSHVYWYRQLPEEGLKFMVYLQKENIIDESGMPKERFSAEFPKEGPSILRIQQVVRGDSAAYFCASSSLRQETQYFGPGTRLLVL.

This chain connects TRBV18 to TRBJ1-1, with D maybe TRBD1 (5 bases). Germline V lookup: CDR1 KGHSH, CDR2 LQKENI. The CDR3 covers 17 residues. The ends were cut back, 3 bases at V and 0 bases at J, with 17 bases in the middle. This CDR3 reads CASSPPDLTAMNTEAFF. The CDR3, as DNA: TGTGCCAGCTCACCGCCAGACTTGACAGCCATGAACACTGAAGCTTTCTTT. The full variable domain, completed using reference TRBV18 and TRBJ1-1, is NAGVMQNPRHLVRRRGQEARLRCSPMKGHSHVYWYRQLPEEGLKFMVYLQKENIIDESGMPKERFSAEFPKEGPSILRIQQVVRGDSAAYFCASSPPDLTAMNTEAFFGQGTRLTVV.

J is TRBJ2-7 and V is TRBV6-5; 9 positions match TRBD1. V lost 7 bases, J lost 1 base, and 5 bases stayed unmatched. Per germline, CDR1 MNHEY and CDR2 SVGAGI. The CDR3 consists of 14 residues. The CDR3 DNA sequence: TGTGCCAGCATCTGGGACAGGGCATCCTACGAGCAGTACTTC. Residues: CASIWDRASYEQYF.

The chain links TRBV18 to TRBJ2-7; D remains unclear. V lost 2 bases and J 0 bases, leaving 11 bases between the germline ends. The CDR3 runs to 15 residues. Per the germline V gene, CDR1 is KGHSH and CDR2 is LQKENI. CDR3 in amino acids: CASSPVAETSYEQYF. The DNA for the CDR3 is TGTGCCAGCTCACCAGTGGCCGAAACCTCCTACGAGCAGTACTTC.

The rearrangement links TRBV12-3 or TRBV12-4 to TRBJ1-1; D may be TRBD1 (5 bases). The CDR3 contains 13 residues. Trimming stripped 3 bases from V and 11 bases from J, with 16 bases between. The CDR3 spells CASSLTEERLAFF. Written as DNA, the CDR3 is TGTGCCAGCAGTTTGACAGAGGAACGCCTCGCTTTCTTT.

V is TRBV5-1 and J is TRBJ1-1; 10 bases align to TRBD1. This CDR3 region has 16 residues. CDR1 is SGHRS, CDR2 YFSETQ, per germline. J was trimmed by 5 bases and V by 4 bases; bases with no gene match: 11. The CDR3: CASSQIPGQGRTEAFF. CDR3 coding DNA: TGCGCCAGCAGCCAGATCCCGGGACAGGGGAGAACTGAAGCTTTCTTT.

The gene calls are TRBV29-1 and TRBJ2-3, with TRBD1 identical over 9 bases. CDR3 length: 15 amino acids. Trimming cost V 4 bases and J 4 bases; bases outside gene matches: 9. Germline CDR1 and CDR2: SQVTM and ANQGSEA. The CDR3 reads CSVVGGQGRADTQYF. For the CDR3, the DNA is TGCAGCGTTGTTGGAGGACAGGGGAGGGCAGATACGCAGTATTTT.

The V and J genes are TRBV30 and TRBJ1-1; tentative D call: TRBD1 (5 bases). V was cut by 4 bases and J by 6 bases, with 15 bases left in between. The germline V gene has CDR1 GTSNPN and CDR2 SVGIG (reference sequence). The CDR3 covers 13 residues. DNA of the CDR3: TGTGCCTGGAACTGGGGGGGGATCGCTGAAGCTTTCTTT. Amino acid sequence: CAWNWGGIAEAFF. Full variable domain (missing parts from reference TRBV30 and TRBJ1-1): SQTIHQWPATLVQPVGSPLSLECTVEGTSNPNLYWYRQAAGRGLQLLFYSVGIGQISSEVPQNLSASRPQDRQFILSSKKLLLSDSGFYLCAWNWGGIAEAFFGQGTRLTVV.

This clone was seen once. One end of the junction varies from germline; a read error may be responsible. This sequence joins TRBV10-1 and TRBJ1-1, with D possibly matching TRBD1 (6 bases). The CDR3 consists of 13 residues. Germline CDR1 reads WNHNN; CDR2 reads SYGVQD (reference sequence). The CDR3 loop reads CASSEFGGRDTVF. The CDR3, as DNA: TGCGCCAGCAGTGAGTTTGGGGGCCGGGACACCGTTTTT.

The chain couples TRBV5-1 to TRBJ2-2; D is uncertain. The CDR3 totals 15 residues. V lost 7 bases, J lost 0 bases, and 13 bases lay in between. The germline V gene encodes CDR1 SGHRS and CDR2 YFSETQ. DNA for the CDR3: TGCGCCAGCTCCGAGAACTCCGCGAACACCGGGGAGCTGTTTTTT. Translation gives CASSENSANTGELFF.

The V and J genes are TRBV11-2 and TRBJ2-7; unclear D gene. Germline CDR1 SGHAT, CDR2 FQNNGV. CDR3 size: 14 residues. V was shortened by 1 base and J by 2 bases, with 9 bases between the two germline ends. The chain's CDR3 is CASSLVQVTYEQYF. CDR3 DNA sequence: TGTGCCAGCAGCTTAGTGCAGGTAACCTACGAGCAGTACTTC.

This clone appeared once. The chain is built from TRBV27 and TRBJ1-6; tentative D call: TRBD1 (6 bases). Germline loops: CDR1 MNHEY, CDR2 SMNVEV (reference sequence). The CDR3 runs 15 residues. Trimming took 8 bases from V and 5 from J, leaving 16 bases between them. The CDR3 sequence: CASRSTGWNNSPLHF. DNA of the CDR3: TGTGCCAGCCGGTCTACAGGGTGGAATAATTCACCCCTCCACTTT.